This T cell receptor beta chain comes out of a study of blood T cells in healthy people across ages. Germline V gene sequence: CDR1 KGHSH, CDR2 LQKENI. This CDR3 region has 14 residues. Trimming removed 0 bases from V and 3 bases from J, with 5 bases in between. A second PCR of 7 to 11 cycles used a sample-barcoded 5' primer and a J-beta primer mix. TCRdb reprocessed the 5' RACE reads via MiXCR and lists one record per CDR3 protein. This sample has fewer than 900,000 distinct CDR3 sequences; 45% to 50% occur once, and the top ten carry approximately 32%. The receptor comes from a woman aged 55-69 years in good health. This chain joins TRBV18 and TRBJ2-2; no clear D. Sequenced: blood. The CDR3 DNA reads as TGTGCCAGCTCACCACCGGAGTACACCGGGGAGCTGTTTTTT. Residues: CASSPPEYTGELFF.